This T cell receptor (beta chain) was profiled in a study of shared clonotypes between healthy human individuals. Findings of the study overall: Generation probabilities were higher for clonotypes shared across all four sorted-subset donors than for unshared ones.

For every subset, genomic DNA was evenly distributed across several immunoSEQ plates. Clones were sequenced by immunoSEQ multiplex PCR, and TCRdb holds only the in-frame ones, with some missing. In the table there are approximately 530,000 clones, about 95% of which are singletons. Note on this clone: No antigen is known for it.

CDR1 SGHTA and CDR2 FQGNSA come from the germline V gene. The V end lost 1 base, the J end lost 6 bases, and 10 bases lay between the germline ends. This CDR3 region has 13 residues. The receptor was derived from a woman aged 25 to 39 in good health. The chain links TRBV7-2 to TRBJ2-7, with a tentative D call TRBD2 (6 bases). What was sequenced was naive CD4+ T cells sorted from blood. Subset given: CD45RA+ positively selected. CDR3 DNA sequence: TGTGCCAGCAGCTTAGAATCTAGCGCCGAGCAGTACTTC. This codes for CASSLESSAEQYF.